Here is one T cell receptor beta chain with its context. The data are from a study of blood T cell repertoires in COVID-19. Sequenced by immunoSEQ multiplex PCR; TCRdb stores in-frame clones only, minus some. The table has some 130,000 clones, roughly 86% seen once. The material sequenced was peripheral blood. This receptor was identified in a human donor in a cohort sampled during active COVID-19.

The CDR3 nucleotides are TGTGCCAGCAGTGATGAGAGGCGGACAACTAATGAAAAACTGTTTTTT. As protein: CASSDERRTTNEKLFF. V usage is TRBV6-1 and J usage is TRBJ1-4; unclear D gene. Trimming left V 3 bases short and J 0 bases short, with 11 bases between. The germline CDR1 and CDR2 sequences are MNHNS and SASEGT. The CDR3 is 16 residues long.